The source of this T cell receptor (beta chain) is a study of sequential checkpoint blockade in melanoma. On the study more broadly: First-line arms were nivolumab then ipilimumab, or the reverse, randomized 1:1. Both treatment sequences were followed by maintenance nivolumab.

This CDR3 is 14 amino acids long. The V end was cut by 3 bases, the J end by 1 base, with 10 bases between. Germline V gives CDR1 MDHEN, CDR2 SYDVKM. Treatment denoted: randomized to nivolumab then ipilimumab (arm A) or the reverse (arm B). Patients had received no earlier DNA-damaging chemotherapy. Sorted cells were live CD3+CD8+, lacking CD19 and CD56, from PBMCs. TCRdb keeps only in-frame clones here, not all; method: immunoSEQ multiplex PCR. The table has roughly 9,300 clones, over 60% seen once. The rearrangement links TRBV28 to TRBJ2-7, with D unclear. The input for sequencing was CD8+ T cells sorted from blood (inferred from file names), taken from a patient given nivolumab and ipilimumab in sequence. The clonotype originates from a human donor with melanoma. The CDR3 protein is CASSFLGTSYEQYF. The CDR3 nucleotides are TGTGCCAGCAGTTTTCTGGGCACTTCCTACGAGCAGTACTTC. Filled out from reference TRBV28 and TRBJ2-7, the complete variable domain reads DVKVTQSSRYLVKRTGEKVFLECVQDMDHENMFWYRQDPGLGLRLIYFSYDVKMKEKGDIPEGYSVSREKKERFSLILESASTNQTSMYLCASSFLGTSYEQYFGPGTRLTVT.